One T cell receptor beta chain is described in this entry. Only in-frame clones appear in the TCRdb table, and some are missing; sequencing was by immunoSEQ multiplex PCR. The repertoire has just under 65,000 clones, approximately 94% of them found once; the top ten carry approximately 3.4%. The source of the sample is a study of T cell changes during pregnancy in multiple sclerosis. V lost 0 bases and J lost 9; bases outside the gene matches: 11. The CDR3 has 16 residues. CDR1 and CDR2 from the germline V gene are LNHNV and YYDKDF (reference sequence). The sample consisted of CD8+ T cells from peripheral blood mononuclear cells, taken in the second trimester of pregnancy. This receptor was obtained from a female donor with multiple sclerosis, enrolled in a pregnancy study. The chain links TRBV15 to TRBJ2-1; 7 bases line up with TRBD2. CDR3: CATSRDRGGSNSEQFF. CDR3 sequence (DNA): TGTGCCACCAGCAGAGATCGGGGCGGGAGTAATAGTGAGCAGTTCTTC.